A selection of T cell receptor beta chains follows, all from one sample in a study of shared clonotypes between healthy human individuals. Using immunoSEQ multiplex PCR, the repertoire was profiled, and TCRdb retains in-frame clones only, with some absent. The repertoire holds a few million clones, with 90% to 97% as singletons. Sequences were obtained from naive CD4+ T cells sorted from blood. All receptors come from a man between 18 and 29 years old in good health. Each CDR3 is given with its conserved first and last residue. D genes are given only for firm matches. Size is omitted from some rows. Given values are once, few, many or a class for expanded clones.

D,J,V,size,DNA,CDR3
TRBD2,TRBJ2-3,TRBV5-4,NA,TGTGCCAGCACCCCGGGACTAGCGGCGGGGTATGCAGATACGCAGTATTTT,CASTPGLAAGYADTQYF
NA,TRBJ2-3,TRBV30,NA,TGTGCCTGGAGTGTAGAAGGGGGGAGAAGAGATACGCAGTATTTT,CAWSVEGGRRDTQYF
NA,TRBJ2-2,TRBV9,few,TGTGCCAGCAGCGTCGTCCAGGGATTAACCGGGGAGCTGTTTTTT,CASSVVQGLTGELFF
NA,TRBJ2-5,TRBV30,NA,TGTGCCTGGAACCTGGGACTCCGGGAGACCCAGTACTTC,CAWNLGLRETQYF
NA,TRBJ1-4,TRBV28,NA,TGTGCCAGCAGTGCAACGCGGAGGAGGGATGAAAAACTGTTTTTT,CASSATRRRDEKLFF
TRBD1,TRBJ1-4,TRBV10-3,NA,TGTGCCATCAGTGCGAACAGGGGGAATAATGAAAAACTGTTTTTT,CAISANRGNNEKLFF
NA,TRBJ1-1,TRBV2,NA,TGTGCCAGCATGGGACGGGCGAACACTGAAGCTTTCTTT,CASMGRANTEAFF
TRBD1,TRBJ2-3,TRBV9,NA,TGTGCCAGCAGCGCGGACAGGGGGCATGGAGATACGCAGTATTTT,CASSADRGHGDTQYF
TRBD1,TRBJ1-2,TRBV7-9,NA,TGTGCCAGCAGCTTCGACAGGGGGCGTAGCTATGGCTACACCTTC,CASSFDRGRSYGYTF
NA,TRBJ1-5,TRBV15,few,TGTGCCACCAGCAGAGAGGGTATGCAGCCCCAGCATTTT,CATSREGMQPQHF
TRBD1,TRBJ1-2,TRBV27,NA,TGTGCCAGCAGGATGGGACAGGGCTCTGGCTACACCTTC,CASRMGQGSGYTF
TRBD2,TRBJ2-1,TRBV30,NA,TGTGCCTGGAGTGTATTTCCGCTAGCGGGAGACAATGAGCAGTTCTTC,CAWSVFPLAGDNEQFF
TRBD1,TRBJ1-4,TRBV5-5,NA,TGTGCCAGCAGCCGAATTGGGACAGTGGGGAATGAAAAACTGTTTTTT,CASSRIGTVGNEKLFF
TRBD2,TRBJ2-5,TRBV9,NA,TGTGCCAGCAGCCCGCTTGGGGGAGGGCCAAGAGAGACCCAGTACTTC,CASSPLGGGPRETQYF
NA,TRBJ1-2,TRBV4-1,NA,TGCGCCAGCAGCCTCGCAGGGTCCGACGGCTACACCTTC,CASSLAGSDGYTF
NA,TRBJ2-7,TRBV11-3,NA,TGTGCCAGCAGCTTAGATATCGGCTACGAGCAGTACTTC,CASSLDIGYEQYF
NA,TRBJ2-3,TRBV7-2,NA,TGTGCCAGCAGCTTATCGGGACTTCGCACAGATACGCAGTATTTT,CASSLSGLRTDTQYF
NA,TRBJ2-3,TRBV4-3,NA,TGCGCCAGCAGCCCTAGCCGGGACCAACGAACAGATACGCAGTATTTT,CASSPSRDQRTDTQYF
NA,TRBJ1-3,TRBV5-4,NA,TGTGCCAGCAGCAGCGACAGTGCCTCTGGAAACACCATATATTTT,CASSSDSASGNTIYF
NA,TRBJ2-7,TRBV7-2,NA,TGTGCCAGCAGCTTAGAGGTTAGCGGAAAATACGAGCAGTACTTC,CASSLEVSGKYEQYF
NA,TRBJ2-3,TRBV15,NA,TGTGCCACCAGCAGAGGCCCGACTTCGACAGATACGCAGTATTTT,CATSRGPTSTDTQYF
TRBD2,TRBJ2-1,TRBV18,NA,TGTGCCAGCTCACCCCTAGCGGGAGAAGGAAATGAGCAGTTCTTC,CASSPLAGEGNEQFF
TRBD1,TRBJ1-1,TRBV18,NA,TGTGCCAGCTCACCAAACCTAGCCGGGACAGGGGGCATGAACACTGAAGCTTTCTTT,CASSPNLAGTGGMNTEAFF
TRBD1,TRBJ2-7,TRBV18,NA,TGTGCCAGCTCATCCATTCGGACAGGTCCAGCCTACGAGCAGTACTTC,CASSSIRTGPAYEQYF
NA,TRBJ2-1,TRBV6-5,NA,TGTGCCAGCAGTTACTACAGGATCACCTCCGGCAATGAGCAGTTCTTC,CASSYYRITSGNEQFF
TRBD1,TRBJ2-2,TRBV10-1,NA,TGCGCCAGCAGTGAGTACCGGGACAGGAACACCGGGGAGCTGTTTTTT,CASSEYRDRNTGELFF
NA,TRBJ2-2,TRBV2,NA,TGTGCCGGCAGTCCCGGAGCGAACACCGGGGAGCTGTTTTTT,CAGSPGANTGELFF
NA,TRBJ2-7,TRBV2,NA,TGTGCCAGCAGCGGGCACAGTTTCTACGAGCAGTACTTC,CASSGHSFYEQYF
TRBD2,TRBJ2-3,TRBV5-1,NA,TGCGCCAGCAGCCTAGCGGGAGGGCCCACAGATACGCAGTATTTT,CASSLAGGPTDTQYF
TRBD1,TRBJ1-5,TRBV19,NA,TGTGCCAGTAAAGCGACAGGGACTGGGAATCAGCCCCAGCATTTT,CASKATGTGNQPQHF
TRBD1,TRBJ2-6,TRBV9,NA,TGTGCCAGCAGCGTAGGGGACAGTCACTCTGGGGCCAACGTCCTGACTTTC,CASSVGDSHSGANVLTF
TRBD2,TRBJ2-3,TRBV4-3,NA,TGCGCCAGCAGCCAAGATACACTAGCGGGTAGCACAGATACGCAGTATTTT,CASSQDTLAGSTDTQYF
NA,TRBJ2-7,TRBV9,NA,TGTGCCAGCAGCCCCCAGGTCTTCTCCTACGAGCAGTACTTC,CASSPQVFSYEQYF
NA,TRBJ1-4,TRBV7-9,NA,TGTGCCAGCAGCTTCTCAGGGCCGGCTAATGAAAAACTGTTTTTT,CASSFSGPANEKLFF
TRBD1,TRBJ1-3,TRBV10-3,NA,TGTGCCACCGGACAGGGCCTCTCTGGAAACACCATATATTTT,CATGQGLSGNTIYF
NA,TRBJ1-5,TRBV2,NA,TGTGCCAGCAGGGGATCCCACACGGGGCCCCAGCATTTT,CASRGSHTGPQHF
NA,TRBJ2-3,TRBV30,few,TGTGCCTGGACTAAGGACTCTTCTAGCACAGATACGCAGTATTTT,CAWTKDSSSTDTQYF
TRBD1,TRBJ2-1,TRBV6-5,NA,TGTGCCAGCAGTACCCAGGGACAGGGGGCAGGTGAGCAGTTCTTC,CASSTQGQGAGEQFF
TRBD1,TRBJ2-5,TRBV5-1,NA,TGCGCCAGCAGCGCGGGCGACAGGGACCAAGAGACCCAGTACTTC,CASSAGDRDQETQYF
NA,TRBJ2-7,TRBV20-1,once,TGCAGTGCTAGATTTCGTTTCGAGCAGTACTTC,CSARFRFEQYF
TRBD1,TRBJ2-5,TRBV7-2,NA,TGTGCCAGCAGCCCCGGACAGGGGGCTAGGGAGACCCAGTACTTC,CASSPGQGARETQYF
NA,TRBJ2-5,TRBV2,NA,TGTGCCAGCAGATACACCGGGACAAAAGAGACCCAGTACTTC,CASRYTGTKETQYF
NA,TRBJ2-7,TRBV7-2,NA,TGTGCCAGCAGCTTAGACGGGAGAGCCTACGAGCAGTACTTC,CASSLDGRAYEQYF
NA,TRBJ2-6,TRBV5-1,once,TGCGCCAGCAGCTTCACAGGTAGTACCTCTGGGGCCAACGTCCTGACTTTC,CASSFTGSTSGANVLTF
TRBD2,TRBJ2-1,TRBV13,NA,TGTGCCAGCAGCTCCCCGGGACTAGCAGGGAATGAGCAGTTCTTC,CASSSPGLAGNEQFF
TRBD1,TRBJ1-2,TRBV5-1,NA,TGCGCCAGCAGCCGAGGGGACAGGCCATTAGGCTACACCTTC,CASSRGDRPLGYTF
NA,TRBJ2-3,TRBV10-1,NA,TGCGCCAGCAGTGAGTCGAAGGGCAGCACAGATACGCAGTATTTT,CASSESKGSTDTQYF
TRBD2,TRBJ2-3,TRBV12-5,NA,TGTGCTAGTGGCCCCGGGACTAGGACAGATACGCAGTATTTT,CASGPGTRTDTQYF
TRBD1,TRBJ1-5,TRBV5-6,NA,TGTGCCAGCAGCTTCCGGACAGGGGTCAATCAGCCCCAGCATTTT,CASSFRTGVNQPQHF
NA,TRBJ1-1,TRBV28,NA,TGTGCCAGCAGTTTACCCCTTTGGGGGGAGAAAGTTGTGAACACTGAAGCTTTCTTT,CASSLPLWGEKVVNTEAFF
TRBD1,TRBJ1-6,TRBV28,NA,TGTGCCAGCAGCAATGACAGGGGAATTGGGCCCCTCCACTTT,CASSNDRGIGPLHF
NA,TRBJ2-1,TRBV5-1,NA,TGCGCCAGCGGACAGCTCAACAATGAGCAGTTCTTC,CASGQLNNEQFF
NA,TRBJ1-6,TRBV4-1,NA,TGCGCCAGCAGCCCGCCCCCATCCGGCGGGAGTTCACCCCTCCACTTT,CASSPPPSGGSSPLHF
NA,TRBJ2-1,TRBV2,NA,TGTGCCAGCAGTGTAAGGGCAGGGTTCAACAATGAGCAGTTCTTC,CASSVRAGFNNEQFF
NA,TRBJ2-7,TRBV27,NA,NA,CASSFFGQTSYEQYF
NA,TRBJ1-2,TRBV9,NA,TGTGCCAGCACAGGGGAGCATTATGGCTACACCTTC,CASTGEHYGYTF
NA,TRBJ1-3,TRBV7-6,once,TGTGCCAGCAGCTACGGGGGGGGTGGAAACACCATATATTTT,CASSYGGGGNTIYF